This section outlines one TCR beta chain sequence together with its context. Its antigen is unidentified. The sample originates from a study of cytomegalovirus exposure and HLA in healthy donors. Regarding the study as a whole: Later genetic work tied a missense DCLRE1C variant to beta-chain V and J trimming. In a later analysis, HLA-associated beta chains showed higher expansion and lower generation probabilities than comparable chains.

With V trimmed by 5 bases and J by 9 bases, 14 bases remained unmatched. This CDR3 comprises 17 residues. Germline-derived CDR1 and CDR2 are LNHDA and SQIVND (reference sequence). Primers for the PCR totalled 60 Vbeta and 13 Jbeta. TCRdb's table, derived via immunoSEQ multiplex PCR, lists solely in-frame clones and lacks some. The sample includes 100,000 to 150,000 clones, roughly 79% of them seen just once. This receptor was identified in a male donor in good health and CMV-seronegative. Sequencing was performed on PBMCs. The J gene is TRBJ1-6, the V gene TRBV19; TRBD1 agrees at 9 bases. Here the CDR3 reads CASSVGTTGGRISPLHF. The DNA for the CDR3 is TGTGCCAGTAGTGTAGGGACTACAGGGGGCCGGATTTCACCCCTCCACTTT.